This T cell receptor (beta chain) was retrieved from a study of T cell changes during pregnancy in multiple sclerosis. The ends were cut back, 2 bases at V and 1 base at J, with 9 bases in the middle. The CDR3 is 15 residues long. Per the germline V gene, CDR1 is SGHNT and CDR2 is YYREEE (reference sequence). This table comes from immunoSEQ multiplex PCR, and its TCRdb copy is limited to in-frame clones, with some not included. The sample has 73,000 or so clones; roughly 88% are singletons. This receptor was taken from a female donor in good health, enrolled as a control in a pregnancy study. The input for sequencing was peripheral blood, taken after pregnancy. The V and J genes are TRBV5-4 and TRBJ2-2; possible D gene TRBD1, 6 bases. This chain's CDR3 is CASSFPGQNTGELFF. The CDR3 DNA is TGTGCCAGCAGCTTCCCGGGACAGAACACCGGGGAGCTGTTTTTT. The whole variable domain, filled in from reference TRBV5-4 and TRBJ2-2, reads ETGVTQSPTHLIKTRGQQVTLRCSSQSGHNTVSWYQQALGQGPQFIFQYYREEENGRGNFPPRFSGLQFPNYSSELNVNALELDDSALYLCASSFPGQNTGELFFGEGSRLTVL.